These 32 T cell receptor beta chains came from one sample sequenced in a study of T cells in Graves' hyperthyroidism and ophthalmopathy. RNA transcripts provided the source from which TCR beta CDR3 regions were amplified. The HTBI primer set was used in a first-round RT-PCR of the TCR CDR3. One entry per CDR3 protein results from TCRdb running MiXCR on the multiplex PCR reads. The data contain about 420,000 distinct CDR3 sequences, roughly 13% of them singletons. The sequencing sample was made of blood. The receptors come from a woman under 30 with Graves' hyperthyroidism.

This chain's CDR3 is CSAPSPDRGTDTQYF. The DNA of the CDR3 is TGCAGTGCTCCGAGTCCGGACAGGGGCACAGATACGCAGTATTTT. V is TRBV20-1 and J is TRBJ2-3; TRBD1 matches 8 bases. There are 15 residues in the CDR3. CDR1 is DFQATT, CDR2 SNEGSKA, per germline (reference sequence). The V and J ends lost 5 bases and 1 base, in that order; junction bases with no gene match: 8.

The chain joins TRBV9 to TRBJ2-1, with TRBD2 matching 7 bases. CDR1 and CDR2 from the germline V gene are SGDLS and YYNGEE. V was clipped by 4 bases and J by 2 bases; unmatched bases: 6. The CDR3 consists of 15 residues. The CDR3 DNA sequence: TGTGCCAGCAGCCCGCCAAGCGGGGCCTACAATGAGCAGTTCTTC. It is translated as CASSPPSGAYNEQFF.

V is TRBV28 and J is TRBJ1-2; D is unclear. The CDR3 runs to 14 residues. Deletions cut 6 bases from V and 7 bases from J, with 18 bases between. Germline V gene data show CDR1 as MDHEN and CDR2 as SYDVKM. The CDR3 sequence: CASSLGSPKAGYTF. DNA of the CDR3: TGTGCCAGCAGCTTAGGGTCTCCGAAGGCTGGCTACACCTTC.

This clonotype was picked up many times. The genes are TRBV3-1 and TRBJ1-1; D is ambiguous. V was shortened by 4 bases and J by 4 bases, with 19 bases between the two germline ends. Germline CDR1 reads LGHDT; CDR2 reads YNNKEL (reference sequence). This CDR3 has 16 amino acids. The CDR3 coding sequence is TGTGCCAGCAGCCCAGGCAGCGGGCTCCGGGTCACTGAAGCTTTCTTT. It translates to CASSPGSGLRVTEAFF.

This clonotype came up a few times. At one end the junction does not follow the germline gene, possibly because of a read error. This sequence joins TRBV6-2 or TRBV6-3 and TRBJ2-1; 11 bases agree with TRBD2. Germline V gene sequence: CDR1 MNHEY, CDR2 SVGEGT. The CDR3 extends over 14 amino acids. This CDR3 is CASSDSGTSGEQFF. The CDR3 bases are TGTGCCAGCAGTGACTCCGGGACTAGCGGTGAGCAGTTCTTC.

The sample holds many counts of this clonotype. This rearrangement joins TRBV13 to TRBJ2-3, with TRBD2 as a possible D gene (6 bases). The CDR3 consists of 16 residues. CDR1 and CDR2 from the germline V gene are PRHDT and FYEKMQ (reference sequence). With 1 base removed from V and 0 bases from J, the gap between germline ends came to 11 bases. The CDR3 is CASSLVAEESTDTQYF. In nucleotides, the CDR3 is TGTGCCAGCAGCTTAGTAGCGGAAGAAAGCACAGATACGCAGTATTTT.

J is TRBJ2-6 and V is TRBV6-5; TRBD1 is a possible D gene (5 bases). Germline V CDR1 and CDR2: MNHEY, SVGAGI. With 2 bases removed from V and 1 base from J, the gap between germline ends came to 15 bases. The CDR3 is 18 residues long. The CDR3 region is CASSYIRQGLSGANVLTF. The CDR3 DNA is TGTGCCAGCAGTTACATCCGGCAGGGATTATCTGGGGCCAACGTCCTGACTTTC.

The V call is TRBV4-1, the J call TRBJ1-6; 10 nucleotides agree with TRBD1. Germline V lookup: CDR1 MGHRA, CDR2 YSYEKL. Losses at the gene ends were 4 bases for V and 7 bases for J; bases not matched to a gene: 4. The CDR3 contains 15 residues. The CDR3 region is CASSPAGQGNSPLHF. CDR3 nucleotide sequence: TGCGCCAGCAGCCCAGCGGGACAGGGGAATTCACCCCTCCACTTT.

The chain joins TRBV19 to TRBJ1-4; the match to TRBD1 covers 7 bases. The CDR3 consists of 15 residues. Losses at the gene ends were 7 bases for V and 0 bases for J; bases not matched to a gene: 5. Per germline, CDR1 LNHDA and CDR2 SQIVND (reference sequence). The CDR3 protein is CASTPGQSTNEKLFF. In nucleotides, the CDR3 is TGTGCCAGTACTCCGGGACAGTCAACTAATGAAAAACTGTTTTTT.

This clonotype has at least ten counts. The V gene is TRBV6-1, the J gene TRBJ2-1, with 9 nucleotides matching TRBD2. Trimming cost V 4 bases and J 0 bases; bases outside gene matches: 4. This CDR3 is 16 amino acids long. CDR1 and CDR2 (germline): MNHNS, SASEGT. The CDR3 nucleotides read TGTGCCAGCAGTGCGCAACTAGCGGGCTCCTACAATGAGCAGTTCTTC. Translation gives CASSAQLAGSYNEQFF.

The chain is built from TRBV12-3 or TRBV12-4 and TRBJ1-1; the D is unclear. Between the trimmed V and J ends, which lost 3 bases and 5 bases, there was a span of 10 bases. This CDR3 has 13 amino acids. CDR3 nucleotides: TGTGCCAGCAGTTTCGGGTGGGGAACTGAAGCTTTCTTT. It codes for CASSFGWGTEAFF.

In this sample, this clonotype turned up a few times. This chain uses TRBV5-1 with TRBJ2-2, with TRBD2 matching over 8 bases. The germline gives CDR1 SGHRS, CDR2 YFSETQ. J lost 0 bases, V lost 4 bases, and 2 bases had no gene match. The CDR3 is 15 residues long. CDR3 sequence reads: CASSEGLANTGELFF. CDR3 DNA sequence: TGCGCCAGCAGCGAGGGACTAGCGAACACCGGGGAGCTGTTTTTT. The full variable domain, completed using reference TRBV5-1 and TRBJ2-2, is KAGVTQTPRYLIKTRGQQVTLSCSPISGHRSVSWYQQTPGQGLQFLFEYFSETQRNKGNFPGRFSGRQFSNSRSEMNVSTLELGDSALYLCASSEGLANTGELFFGEGSRLTVL.

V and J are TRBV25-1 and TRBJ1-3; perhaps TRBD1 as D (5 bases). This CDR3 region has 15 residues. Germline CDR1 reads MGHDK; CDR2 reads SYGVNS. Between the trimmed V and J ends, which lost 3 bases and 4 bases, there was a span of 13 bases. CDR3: CASSDRRVTGNTIYF. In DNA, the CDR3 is TGTGCCAGCAGTGATCGCAGGGTGACGGGAAACACCATATATTTT.

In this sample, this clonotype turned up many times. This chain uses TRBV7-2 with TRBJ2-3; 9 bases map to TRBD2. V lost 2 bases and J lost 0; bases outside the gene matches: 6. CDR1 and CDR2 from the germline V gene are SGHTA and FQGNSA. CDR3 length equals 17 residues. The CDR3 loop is CASSLTGTSRSTDTQYF. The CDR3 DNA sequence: TGTGCCAGCAGCTTAACCGGGACTAGCCGTAGCACAGATACGCAGTATTTT.

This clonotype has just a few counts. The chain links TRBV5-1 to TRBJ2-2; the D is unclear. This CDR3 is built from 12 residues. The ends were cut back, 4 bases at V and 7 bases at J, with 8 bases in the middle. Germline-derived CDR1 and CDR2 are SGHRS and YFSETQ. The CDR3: CASSATGGELFF. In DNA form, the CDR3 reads TGCGCCAGCAGCGCAACGGGCGGGGAGCTGTTTTTT. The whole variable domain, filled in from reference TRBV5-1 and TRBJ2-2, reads KAGVTQTPRYLIKTRGQQVTLSCSPISGHRSVSWYQQTPGQGLQFLFEYFSETQRNKGNFPGRFSGRQFSNSRSEMNVSTLELGDSALYLCASSATGGELFFGEGSRLTVL.

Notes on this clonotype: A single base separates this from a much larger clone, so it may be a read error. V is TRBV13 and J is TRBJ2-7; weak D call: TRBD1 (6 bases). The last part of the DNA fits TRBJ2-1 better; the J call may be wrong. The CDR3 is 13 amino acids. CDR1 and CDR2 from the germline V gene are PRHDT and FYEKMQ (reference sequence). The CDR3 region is CASSQDSVYEQFF. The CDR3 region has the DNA TGTGCCAGCTCACAGGACAGTGTCTACGAGCAGTTCTTC.

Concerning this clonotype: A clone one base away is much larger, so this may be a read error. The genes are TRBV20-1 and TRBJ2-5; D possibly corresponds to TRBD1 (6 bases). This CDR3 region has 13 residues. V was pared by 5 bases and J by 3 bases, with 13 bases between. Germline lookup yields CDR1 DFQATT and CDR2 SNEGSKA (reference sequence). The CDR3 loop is CSADTGTKETQYF. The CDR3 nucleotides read TGCAGTGCTGACACCGGGACAAAAGAGACCCAGTACTTC.

As DNA, the CDR3 is TGTGCCAGTAGTATTTCTTCCCTAAAGGAGCAGTTCTTC. Residues: CASSISSLKEQFF. The chain joins TRBV19 to TRBJ2-1; no firm D call. V lost 3 bases, J lost 10 bases, and 13 bases lay in between. The CDR3 is made up of 13 amino acids. Germline loops: CDR1 LNHDA, CDR2 SQIVND (reference sequence). The full variable domain, completed using reference TRBV19 and TRBJ2-1, is DGGITQSPKYLFRKEGQNVTLSCEQNLNHDAMYWYRQDPGQGLRLIYYSQIVNDFQKGDIAEGYSVSREKKESFPLTVTSAQKNPTAFYLCASSISSLKEQFFGPGTRLTVL.

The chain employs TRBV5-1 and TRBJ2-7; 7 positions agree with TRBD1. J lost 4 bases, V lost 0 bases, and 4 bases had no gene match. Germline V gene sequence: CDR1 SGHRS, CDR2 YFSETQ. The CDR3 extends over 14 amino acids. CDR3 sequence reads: CASSLEGARYEQYF. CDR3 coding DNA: TGCGCCAGCAGCTTGGAGGGGGCGCGGTACGAGCAGTACTTC.

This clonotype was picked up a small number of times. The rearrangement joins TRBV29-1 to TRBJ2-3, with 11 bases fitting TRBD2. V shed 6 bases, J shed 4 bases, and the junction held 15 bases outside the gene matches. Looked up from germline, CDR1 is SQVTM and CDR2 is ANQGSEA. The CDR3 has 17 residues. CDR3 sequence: CSVGVGTSGPGPDTQYF. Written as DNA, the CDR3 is TGCAGCGTCGGGGTAGGGACTAGCGGACCTGGCCCAGATACGCAGTATTTT.

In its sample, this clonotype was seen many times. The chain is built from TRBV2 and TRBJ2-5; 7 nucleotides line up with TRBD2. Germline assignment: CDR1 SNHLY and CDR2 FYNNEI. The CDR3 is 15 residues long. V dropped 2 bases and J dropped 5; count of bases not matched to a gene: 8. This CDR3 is CASSEWGGSKETQYF. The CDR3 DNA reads TGTGCCAGCAGTGAATGGGGCGGGAGTAAGGAGACCCAGTACTTC.

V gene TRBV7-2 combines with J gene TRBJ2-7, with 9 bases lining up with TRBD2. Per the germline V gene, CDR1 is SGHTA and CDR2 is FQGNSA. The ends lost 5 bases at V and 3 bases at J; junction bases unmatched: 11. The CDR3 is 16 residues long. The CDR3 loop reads CASSARLAEVRYEQYF. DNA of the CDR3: TGTGCCAGCAGCGCCCGACTAGCGGAGGTTCGCTACGAGCAGTACTTC.

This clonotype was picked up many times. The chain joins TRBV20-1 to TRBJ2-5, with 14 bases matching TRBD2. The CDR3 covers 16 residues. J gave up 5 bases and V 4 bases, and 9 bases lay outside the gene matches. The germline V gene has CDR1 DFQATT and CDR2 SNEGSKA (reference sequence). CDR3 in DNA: TGCAGTGCTAATTCCGGGACTAGCGGGAGATGGGAGACCCAGTACTTC. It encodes CSANSGTSGRWETQYF.

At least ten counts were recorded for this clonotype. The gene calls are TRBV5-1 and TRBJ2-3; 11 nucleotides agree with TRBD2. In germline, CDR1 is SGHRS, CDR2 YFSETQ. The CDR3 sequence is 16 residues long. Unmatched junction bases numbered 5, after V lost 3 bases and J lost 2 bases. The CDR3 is CASSSGTSGPTDTQYF. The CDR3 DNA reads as TGCGCCAGCAGCTCCGGGACTAGCGGCCCCACAGATACGCAGTATTTT. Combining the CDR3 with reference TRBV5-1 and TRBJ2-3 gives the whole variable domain KAGVTQTPRYLIKTRGQQVTLSCSPISGHRSVSWYQQTPGQGLQFLFEYFSETQRNKGNFPGRFSGRQFSNSRSEMNVSTLELGDSALYLCASSSGTSGPTDTQYFGPGTRLTVL.

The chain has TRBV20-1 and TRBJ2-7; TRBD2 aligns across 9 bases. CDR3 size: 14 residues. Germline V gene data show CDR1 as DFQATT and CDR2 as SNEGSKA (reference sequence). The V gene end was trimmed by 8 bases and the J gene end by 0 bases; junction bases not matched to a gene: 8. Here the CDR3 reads CSPERSGSSYEQYF. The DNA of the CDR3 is TGCAGTCCCGAACGTAGCGGGAGCTCCTACGAGCAGTACTTC.

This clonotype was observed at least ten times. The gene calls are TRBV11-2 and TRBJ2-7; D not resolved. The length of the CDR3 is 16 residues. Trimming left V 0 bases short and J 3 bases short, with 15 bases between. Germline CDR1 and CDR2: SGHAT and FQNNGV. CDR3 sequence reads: CASSLDGPPRSYEQYF. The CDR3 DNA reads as TGTGCCAGCAGCTTAGACGGTCCCCCTCGTAGCTACGAGCAGTACTTC.

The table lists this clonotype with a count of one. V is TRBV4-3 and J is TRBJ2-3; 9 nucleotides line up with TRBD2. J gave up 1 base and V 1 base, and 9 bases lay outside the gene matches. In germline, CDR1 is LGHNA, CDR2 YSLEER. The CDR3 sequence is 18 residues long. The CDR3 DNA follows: TGCGCCAGCAGCCAAGGTGTTCCTCGGACTAGCGGCACAGATACGCAGTATTTT. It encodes CASSQGVPRTSGTDTQYF.

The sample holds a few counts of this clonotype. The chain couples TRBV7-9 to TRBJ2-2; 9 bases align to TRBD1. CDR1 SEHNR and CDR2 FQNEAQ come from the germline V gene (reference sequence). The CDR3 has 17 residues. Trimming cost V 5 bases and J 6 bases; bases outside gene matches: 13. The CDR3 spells CASSVPPGQGIPGELFF. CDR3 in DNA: TGTGCCAGCAGCGTCCCGCCGGGACAGGGAATTCCCGGGGAGCTGTTTTTT.

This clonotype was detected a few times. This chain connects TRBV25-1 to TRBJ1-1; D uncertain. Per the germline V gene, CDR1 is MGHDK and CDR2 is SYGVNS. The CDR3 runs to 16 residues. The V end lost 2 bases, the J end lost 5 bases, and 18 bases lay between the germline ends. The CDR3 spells CASSELPGSRGTEAFF. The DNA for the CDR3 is TGTGCCAGCAGTGAACTACCCGGGAGCCGCGGGACTGAAGCTTTCTTT.

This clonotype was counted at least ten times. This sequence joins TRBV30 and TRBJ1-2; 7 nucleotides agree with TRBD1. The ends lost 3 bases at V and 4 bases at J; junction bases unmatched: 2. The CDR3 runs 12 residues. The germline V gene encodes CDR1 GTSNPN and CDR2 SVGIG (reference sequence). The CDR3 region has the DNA TGTGCCTGGAGCGGACAGGTCTATGGCTACACCTTC. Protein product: CAWSGQVYGYTF.

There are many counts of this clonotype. The CDR3 sequence is CASSLEFGEQYF. CDR3 in DNA: TGTGCCAGCAGCTTAGAGTTCGGCGAGCAGTACTTC. This sequence joins TRBV11-1 and TRBJ2-7; no clear D. The V gene's germline CDR1 is SGHAT and CDR2 FQDESV (reference sequence). Trimming stripped 1 base from V and 6 bases from J, with 7 bases between. The CDR3 runs to 12 residues.

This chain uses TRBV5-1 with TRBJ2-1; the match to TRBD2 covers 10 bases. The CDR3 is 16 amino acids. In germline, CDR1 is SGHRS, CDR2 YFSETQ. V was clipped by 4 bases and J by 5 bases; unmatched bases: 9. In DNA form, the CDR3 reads TGCGCCAGCAGCCCTTTGATACTAGCGGGAAACAATGAGCAGTTCTTC. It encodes CASSPLILAGNNEQFF.